This TCR beta chain was obtained from a study of T cells expressing NK-cell markers (dated by TCRdb to about 2020). For the wider study: Three sorted T-cell subsets (CD3+CD56+NKG2C+, CD3+CD56+NKG2C- and CD3+CD56-NKG2C+) from under ten donors had their TCR beta-chain repertoires profiled. Among the eight sequenced donors, seven were HCMV-seropositive and one was HCMV-seronegative. Randomly selected healthy volunteers, three men and five women, were used as the eight sequenced donors. Illumina HiSeq 2000/2500, MiSeq or NextSeq was used to sequence libraries as 2 x 150 bp reads.

HCMV-specific IgG was detected in serum with a commercial ELISA kit to determine HCMV serostatus. Ficoll density gradient centrifugation was used to isolate peripheral blood mononuclear cells from blood. As regards this clonotype: What antigen it recognizes has not been identified.

CDR1 and CDR2 (MNHEY, SVGAGI) derive from the germline V gene. The cysteine opens and the phenylalanine closes a CDR3 of 12 amino acids. The DNA is not on file. The research as a whole found: In five to seven donors, the dominant CD3+CD56+NKG2C+ clonotypes were found to rank among the top 10 CD8+ clonotypes and to make up about 1.0-7.0% of CD8+ T cells. Whether the expanded NKG2C-expressing T cell clones were specific for HCMV antigens was left unclear. Those dominant clonotypes were again the most abundant among CD3+CD56-NKG2C+ cells in several donors, at about 25-60.1%.

Instrument on record: Illumina HiSeq 2000. TCR beta cDNA libraries were prepared using 5'RACE template switching, which introduced a universal primer site and unique molecular identifiers. cDNA synthesis was primed from the TCR beta constant segment and was followed by two successive PCR amplification steps. The paper's data handling went like this. MIGEC was used to demultiplex reads and group the reads by UMI, and MiTCR was used to assemble and quantify clonotypes. Only TCR cDNA sequences supported by at least two reads were kept to exclude erroneous sequences. Downstream repertoire analysis used the tcR package, and clonotypes were matched across fractions by CDR3 nucleotide sequence plus V segment. Antigen specificity was annotated against VDJdb with VDJmatch, allowing one amino acid substitution in CDR3. TCRdb reprocessed the reads into one record per CDR3 protein sequence, lacking DNA. The V and J calls were not made by the authors but by TCRdb's processing. The table for this sample shows about 540,000 distinct CDR3 sequences. The top ten clonotypes cover roughly 3.6% of the sample.

The rearrangement joined TRBV6-5 to TRBJ2-3. The sequence came from a man between 18 and 35 years old in good health. Donor details come from another sample of the same person, matched by shared clones. The sample comprised blood T cells: a sorted CD56 or NKG2C T cell subset, CD4+ or CD8+ T cells, or bulk PBMC T cells (not recorded which). The CDR3 has the sequence CASRGSEDTQYF.